Listed below are T cell receptor beta chains from one sample, sequenced in a study of cytomegalovirus exposure and HLA in healthy donors. Sequenced by immunoSEQ multiplex PCR; TCRdb stores in-frame clones only, minus some. The profile covers about 200,000 clones, with 65% to 85% appearing a single time and about 1.8% taken by the ten largest. Sequencing was done on a sample of PBMCs. The source of these receptors is a man aged 18 to 30 in good health and CMV-seronegative. CDR3s include the opening cysteine and the closing phenylalanine or tryptophan. Fields, in order: V gene, D gene, J gene, clone size, CDR3 protein, CDR3 DNA. D genes are given only for firm matches. For some rows the clone size is stated as once, few or many, or as a class when expanded; others skip it.

>TRBV11-2|TRBD2|TRBJ2-1|-
CASSLEGRAQFF
TGTGCCAGCAGCTTAGAAGGGAGGGCCCAGTTCTTC
>TRBV18|TRBD1|TRBJ2-2|-
CASSRSGGNTGELFF
TGTGCCAGCTCACGATCAGGGGGCAACACCGGGGAGCTGTTTTTT
>TRBV7-9|-|TRBJ2-7|-
CASSFVSQGRHEQYF
TGTGCCAGCAGCTTTGTGTCACAGGGAAGACACGAGCAGTACTTC
>TRBV7-9|TRBD1|TRBJ2-7|-
CASSLGTGFSYEQYF
TGTGCCAGCAGCTTAGGGACAGGGTTCTCCTACGAGCAGTACTTC
>TRBV7-2|-|TRBJ2-1|-
CASSYRDWHSYNEQFF
TGTGCCAGCAGCTACCGGGACTGGCACTCCTACAATGAGCAGTTCTTC
>TRBV20-1|-|TRBJ2-6|-
CSVSGANVLTF
TGCAGTGTATCCGGGGCCAACGTCCTGACTTTC
>TRBV7-9|-|TRBJ2-1|-
CASSLEDAANEQFF
TGTGCCAGCAGCTTGGAGGACGCCGCCAATGAGCAGTTCTTC
>TRBV6-6|TRBD1|TRBJ1-6|-
CASVTQGLALHF
TGTGCCAGCGTAACACAGGGGTTAGCCCTCCACTTT
>TRBV6-5|-|TRBJ1-1|-
CASTPDRGLYTEAFF
TGTGCCAGCACCCCCGATAGGGGACTATACACTGAAGCTTTCTTT
>TRBV29-1|-|TRBJ2-7|-
CSVFQEYGQYF
TGCAGCGTTTTTCAAGAATACGGGCAGTACTTC
>TRBV6-1|TRBD1|TRBJ2-7|-
CASSNRDRSYEQYF
TGTGCCAGCAGTAACCGGGACAGGAGCTACGAGCAGTACTTC
>TRBV5-6|TRBD1|TRBJ2-5|-
CASSPTGEETQYF
TGTGCCAGCAGCCCGACAGGGGAAGAGACCCAGTACTTC
>TRBV14|-|TRBJ1-1|-
CASSQETSVFF
TGTGCCAGCAGCCAAGAAACCTCAGTTTTCTTT
>TRBV28|TRBD2|TRBJ2-3|-
CATRWLAGVPRTDTQYF
TGTGCCACTCGGTGGCTAGCGGGAGTACCTAGGACAGATACGCAGTATTTT
>TRBV4-1|-|TRBJ1-2|-
CASSQGVTPRNYGYTF
TGCGCCAGCAGCCAAGGCGTCACCCCCCGAAACTATGGCTACACCTTC
>TRBV27|TRBD1|TRBJ1-3|-
CASSLTRTGGRNTIYF
TGTGCCAGCAGTTTAACGAGGACAGGGGGCAGAAACACCATATATTTT
>TRBV7-3|-|TRBJ2-3|-
CASSPGHSTDTQYF
TGTGCCAGCAGCCCCGGACACAGCACAGATACGCAGTATTTT
>TRBV5-1|TRBD2|TRBJ2-3|-
CASSPTSSTDTQYF
TGCGCCAGCAGCCCGACTAGCAGCACAGATACGCAGTATTTT
>TRBV5-1|-|TRBJ2-1|-
CASSSGSLYNEQFF
TGCGCCAGCAGCTCTGGCTCCCTTTACAATGAGCAGTTCTTC
>TRBV18|TRBD1|TRBJ1-5|-
CASSHDGYRGGQPQHF
TGTGCCAGCTCACACGACGGCTACAGGGGGGGTCAGCCCCAGCATTTT
>TRBV9|TRBD1|TRBJ2-7|-
CASSVGTGGEQYF
TGTGCCAGCAGCGTTGGAACAGGGGGCGAGCAGTACTTC
>TRBV19|-|TRBJ1-4|once
CASSLGPGGPITNEKLFF
TGTGCCAGTAGTCTCGGGCCCGGCGGGCCTATAACTAATGAAAAACTGTTTTTT
>TRBV2|TRBD1|TRBJ2-7|-
CATRDREGYEQYF
TGTGCCACCCGGGACAGGGAGGGCTACGAGCAGTACTTC
>TRBV7-6|TRBD2|TRBJ2-1|few
CASSAVAGRYNEQFF
TGTGCCAGCAGCGCGGTAGCGGGGAGATACAATGAGCAGTTCTTC
>TRBV6-1|TRBD1|TRBJ2-7|-
CASSEDPGTGNHEQYF
TGTGCCAGCAGTGAGGACCCGGGGACAGGGAACCACGAGCAGTACTTC
>TRBV29-1|-|TRBJ2-3|-
CSAPQGDTQYF
TGCAGCGCTCCACAGGGAGATACGCAGTATTTT
>TRBV5-4|-|TRBJ2-5|-
CASSSNGGKETQYF
TGTGCCAGCAGCTCTAACGGGGGAAAAGAGACCCAGTACTTC
>TRBV18|-|TRBJ2-7|once
CASSPPGTSFLSYEQYF
TGTGCCAGCTCACCGCCCGGGACAAGTTTTCTCTCCTACGAGCAGTACTTC
>TRBV2|-|TRBJ2-2|-
CASTLGGPGELFF
TGTGCCAGCACCCTGGGGGGGCCGGGGGAGCTGTTTTTT
>TRBV29-1|TRBD1|TRBJ2-2|-
CSVRDRGRGTGELFF
TGCAGCGTTCGGGACAGGGGGCGAGGCACCGGGGAGCTGTTTTTT
>TRBV7-2|-|TRBJ2-7|-
CASSSFGGSFYEQYF
TGTGCCAGCAGCTCTTTCGGGGGATCCTTCTACGAGCAGTACTTC
>TRBV9|TRBD1|TRBJ2-7|-
CASSPRDRPFSYEQYF
TGTGCCAGCAGCCCCCGGGACAGGCCCTTCTCCTACGAGCAGTACTTC
>TRBV6-5|TRBD2|TRBJ2-3|-
CASSWRGVTDTQYF
TGTGCCAGCAGTTGGCGGGGGGTCACAGATACGCAGTATTTT
>TRBV4-2|-|TRBJ2-1|-
CASSQDLSTYNEQFF
TGTGCCAGCAGCCAAGATCTTAGTACCTACAATGAGCAGTTCTTC
>TRBV9|TRBD1|TRBJ2-7|-
CASSVSKDRGLYEQYF
TGTGCCAGCAGCGTAAGTAAGGACAGGGGGCTCTACGAGCAGTACTTC
>TRBV7-8|TRBD2|TRBJ2-5|-
CATKTSGGRTQYF
TGTGCCACCAAGACTAGCGGGGGACGGACCCAGTACTTC
>TRBV28|-|TRBJ1-2|-
CASSLGGAYPNYGYTF
TGTGCCAGCAGTTTGGGGGGGGCTTACCCTAACTATGGCTACACCTTC
>TRBV9|TRBD1|TRBJ1-2|-
CASSTNRGGNYGYTF
TGTGCCAGCAGCACCAACAGGGGAGGAAACTATGGCTACACCTTC
>TRBV4-3|-|TRBJ1-5|-
CASSLLLGGREPQHF
TGCGCCAGCAGCCTTCTCTTGGGGGGGCGAGAGCCCCAGCATTTT
>TRBV29-1|TRBD1|TRBJ2-7|-
CSVAGQGVYEQYF
TGCAGCGTAGCGGGACAGGGGGTCTACGAGCAGTACTTC
>TRBV6-5|TRBD2|TRBJ2-3|-
CASSYSIGRADTQYF
TGTGCCAGCAGTTACTCGATAGGGAGGGCAGATACGCAGTATTTT
>TRBV6-4|-|TRBJ2-2|-
CASSAGGANTGELFF
TGTGCCAGCAGTGCGGGCGGGGCCAACACCGGGGAGCTGTTTTTT
>TRBV6-5|TRBD1|TRBJ1-2|-
CASSYGQGFSYGYTF
TGTGCCAGCAGTTACGGACAGGGGTTTAGTTATGGCTACACCTTC